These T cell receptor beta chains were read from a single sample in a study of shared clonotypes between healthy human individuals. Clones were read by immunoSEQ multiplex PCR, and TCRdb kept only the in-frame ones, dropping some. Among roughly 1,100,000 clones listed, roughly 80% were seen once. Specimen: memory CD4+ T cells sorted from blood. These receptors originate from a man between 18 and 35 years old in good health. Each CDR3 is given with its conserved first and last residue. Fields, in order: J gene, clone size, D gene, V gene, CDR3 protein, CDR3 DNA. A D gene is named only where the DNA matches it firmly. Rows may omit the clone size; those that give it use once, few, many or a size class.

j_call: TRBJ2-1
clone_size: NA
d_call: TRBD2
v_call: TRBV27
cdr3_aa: CASSLVPSGYSYNEQFF
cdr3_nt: TGTGCCAGCAGTTTAGTTCCTAGCGGGTATTCCTACAATGAGCAGTTCTTC

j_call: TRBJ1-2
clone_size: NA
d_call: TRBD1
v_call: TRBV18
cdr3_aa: CASSPAGQAPDGYTF
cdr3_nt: TGTGCCAGCTCACCAGCGGGACAGGCCCCCGATGGCTACACCTTC

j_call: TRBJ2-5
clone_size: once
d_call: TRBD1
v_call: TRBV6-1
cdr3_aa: CASSESDRGIQYF
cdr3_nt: TGTGCCAGCAGTGAAAGCGACAGGGGGATCCAGTACTTC

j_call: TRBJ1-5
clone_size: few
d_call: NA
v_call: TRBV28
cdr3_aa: CASRDSSQPQHF
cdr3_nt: TGTGCCAGCAGGGACTCGTCTCAGCCCCAGCATTTT

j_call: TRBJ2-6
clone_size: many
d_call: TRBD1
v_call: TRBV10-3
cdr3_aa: CAISTQGAGANVLTF
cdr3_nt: TGTGCCATCAGTACCCAGGGGGCTGGGGCCAACGTCCTGACTTTC

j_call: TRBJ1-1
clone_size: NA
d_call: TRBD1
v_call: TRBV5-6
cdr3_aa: CASSAGTGFNTEAFF
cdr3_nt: TGTGCCAGCAGCGCCGGGACAGGCTTTAACACTGAAGCTTTCTTT

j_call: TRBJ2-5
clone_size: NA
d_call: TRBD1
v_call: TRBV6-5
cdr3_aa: CASSSGGETQYF
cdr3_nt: TGTGCCAGCAGTTCAGGGGGAGAGACCCAGTACTTC

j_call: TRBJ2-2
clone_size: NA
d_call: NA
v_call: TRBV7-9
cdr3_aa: CASLGTLNTGELFF
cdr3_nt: TGTGCCAGCCTCGGGACCCTGAACACCGGGGAGCTGTTTTTT

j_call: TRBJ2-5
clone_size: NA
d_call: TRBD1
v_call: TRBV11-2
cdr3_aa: CASSLQGALQETQYF
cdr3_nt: TGTGCCAGCAGCTTGCAGGGGGCCTTACAAGAGACCCAGTACTTC

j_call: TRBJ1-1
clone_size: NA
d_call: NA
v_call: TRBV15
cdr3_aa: CATKSVGGRYTEAFF
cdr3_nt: TGTGCCACCAAATCCGTCGGGGGCCGGTACACTGAAGCTTTCTTT

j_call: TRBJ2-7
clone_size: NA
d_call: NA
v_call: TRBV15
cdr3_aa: CATSREISYDEQYF
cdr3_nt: TGTGCCACCAGCAGAGAAATTAGCTACGACGAGCAGTACTTC

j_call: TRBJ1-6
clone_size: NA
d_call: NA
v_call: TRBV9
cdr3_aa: CASSFGTSSPLHF
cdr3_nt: TGTGCCAGCAGCTTCGGGACCAGTTCACCCCTCCACTTT

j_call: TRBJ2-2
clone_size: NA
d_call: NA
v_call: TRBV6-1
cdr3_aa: CASQSGLINTGELFF
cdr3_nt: TGTGCCAGCCAATCCGGACTCATCAACACCGGGGAGCTGTTTTTT

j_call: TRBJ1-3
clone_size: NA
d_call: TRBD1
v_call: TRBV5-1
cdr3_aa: CASSRGQAGNTIYF
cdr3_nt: TGCGCCAGCAGCAGGGGACAGGCTGGAAACACCATATATTTT

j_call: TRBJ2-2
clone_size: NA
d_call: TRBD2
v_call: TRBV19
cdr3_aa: CASSKSGTRVGGELFF
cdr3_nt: TGTGCCAGTAGTAAATCCGGGACTAGGGTAGGCGGGGAGCTGTTTTTT

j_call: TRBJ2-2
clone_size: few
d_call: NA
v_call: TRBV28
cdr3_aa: CASYRNTGELFF
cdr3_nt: TGTGCCAGCTACAGGAACACCGGGGAGCTGTTTTTT

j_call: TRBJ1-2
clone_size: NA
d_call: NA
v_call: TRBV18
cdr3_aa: CASSPSNYGYTF
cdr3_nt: TGTGCCAGCTCACCCAGTAACTATGGCTACACCTTC

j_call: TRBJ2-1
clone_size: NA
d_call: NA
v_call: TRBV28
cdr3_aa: CASRGASESNEQFF
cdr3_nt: TGTGCCAGCAGGGGGGCAAGCGAGTCCAATGAGCAGTTCTTC

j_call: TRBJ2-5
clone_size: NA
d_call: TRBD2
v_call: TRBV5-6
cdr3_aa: CASSLGLARQETQYF
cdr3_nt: TGTGCCAGCAGCTTGGGACTAGCGCGCCAAGAGACCCAGTACTTC

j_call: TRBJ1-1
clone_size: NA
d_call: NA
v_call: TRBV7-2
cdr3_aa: CASSPRTENTEAFF
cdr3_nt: TGTGCCAGCAGCCCCCGGACGGAGAACACTGAAGCTTTCTTT

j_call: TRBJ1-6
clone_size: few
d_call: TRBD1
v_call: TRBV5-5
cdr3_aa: CASSLAGGVYNSPLHF
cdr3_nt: TGTGCCAGCAGCTTGGCAGGGGGCGTATATAATTCACCCCTCCACTTT

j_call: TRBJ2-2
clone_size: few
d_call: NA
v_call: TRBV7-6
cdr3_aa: CASSWTVTEELFF
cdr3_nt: TGTGCCAGCAGTTGGACAGTCACAGAGGAGCTGTTTTTT

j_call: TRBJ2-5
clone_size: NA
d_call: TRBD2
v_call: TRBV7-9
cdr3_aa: CASSPGGVAGTSKETQYF
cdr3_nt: TGTGCCAGCAGCCCCGGGGGTGTAGCGGGAACCAGTAAAGAGACCCAGTACTTC

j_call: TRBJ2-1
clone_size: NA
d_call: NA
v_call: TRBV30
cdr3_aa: CAWSAPNEQFF
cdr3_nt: TGTGCCTGGAGTGCCCCCAATGAGCAGTTCTTC

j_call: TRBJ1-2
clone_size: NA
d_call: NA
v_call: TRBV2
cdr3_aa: CASSVNRNYGYTF
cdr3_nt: TGTGCCAGCAGTGTGAACAGAAACTATGGCTACACCTTC

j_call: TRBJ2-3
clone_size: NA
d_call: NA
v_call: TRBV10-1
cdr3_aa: CASSEGGTQRQYF
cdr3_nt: TGCGCCAGCAGCGAAGGGGGGACTCAACGGCAGTATTTT

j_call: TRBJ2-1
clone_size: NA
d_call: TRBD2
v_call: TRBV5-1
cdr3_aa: CASSFGTSEYNEQFF
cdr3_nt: TGCGCCAGCAGCTTCGGGACTAGCGAGTACAATGAGCAGTTCTTC

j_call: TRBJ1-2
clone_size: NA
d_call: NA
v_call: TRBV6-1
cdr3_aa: CASSAGRVSYGYTF
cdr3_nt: TGTGCCAGCAGTGCCGGACGAGTCTCCTATGGCTACACCTTC

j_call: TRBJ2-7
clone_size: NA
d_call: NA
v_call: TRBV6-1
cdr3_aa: CASFPPGPSYEQYF
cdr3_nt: TGTGCCAGCTTTCCCCCTGGACCGTCCTACGAGCAGTACTTC

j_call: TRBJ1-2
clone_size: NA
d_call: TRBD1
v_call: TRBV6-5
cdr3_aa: CASRSGQELYGYTF
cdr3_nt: TGTGCCAGCAGATCGGGACAGGAGTTGTATGGCTACACCTTC

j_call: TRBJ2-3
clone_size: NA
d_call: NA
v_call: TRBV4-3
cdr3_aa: CASSQEGGGRDTQYF
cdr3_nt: TGCGCCAGCAGCCAAGAAGGAGGGGGCAGAGATACGCAGTATTTT

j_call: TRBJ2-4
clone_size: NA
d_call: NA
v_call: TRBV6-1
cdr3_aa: CASMGQGRNIQYF
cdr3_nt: TGTGCCAGCATGGGGCAGGGTAGAAACATTCAGTACTTC

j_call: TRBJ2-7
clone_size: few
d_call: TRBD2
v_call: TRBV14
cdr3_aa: CASSQVGTSGSNEQYF
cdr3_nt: TGTGCCAGCAGCCAGGTCGGGACTAGCGGGAGTAACGAGCAGTACTTC

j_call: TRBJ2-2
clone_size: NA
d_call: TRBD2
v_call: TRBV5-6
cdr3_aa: CASSLVSGGNTGELFF
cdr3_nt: TGTGCCAGCAGCTTGGTCAGCGGGGGGAACACCGGGGAGCTGTTTTTT

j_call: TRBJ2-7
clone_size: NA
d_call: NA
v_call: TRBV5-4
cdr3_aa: CASSSRSSYEQYF
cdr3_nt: TGTGCCAGCAGCTCTCGAAGCTCCTACGAGCAGTACTTC

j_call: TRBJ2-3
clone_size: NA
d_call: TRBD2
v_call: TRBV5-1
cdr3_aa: CASSLGLAGTDTQYF
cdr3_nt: TGCGCCAGCAGCTTGGGACTAGCGGGCACAGATACGCAGTATTTT

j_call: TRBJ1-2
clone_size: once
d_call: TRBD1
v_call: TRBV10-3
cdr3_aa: CAISEPGGDRGRGGYTF
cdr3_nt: TGTGCCATCAGTGAGCCGGGTGGGGACAGGGGGCGAGGTGGCTACACCTTC

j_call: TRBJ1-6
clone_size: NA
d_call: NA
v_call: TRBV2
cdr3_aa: CASRKEAYNSPLHF
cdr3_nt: TGTGCCAGCAGGAAAGAGGCCTATAATTCACCCCTCCACTTT

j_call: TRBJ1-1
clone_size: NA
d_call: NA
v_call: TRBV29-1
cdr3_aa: CSYQGDGGPQAFF
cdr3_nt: TGCAGCTATCAGGGTGATGGGGGACCCCAAGCTTTCTTT

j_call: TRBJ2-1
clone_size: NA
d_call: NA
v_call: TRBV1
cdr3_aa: CTSSQESSPIIQFF
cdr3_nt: TGCACCAGCAGCCAAGAGTCTAGCCCGATCATACAGTTCTTC

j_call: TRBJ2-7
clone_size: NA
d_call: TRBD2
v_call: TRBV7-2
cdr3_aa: CASGREGPGEQYF
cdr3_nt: TGTGCCAGTGGGCGGGAGGGCCCAGGCGAGCAGTACTTC

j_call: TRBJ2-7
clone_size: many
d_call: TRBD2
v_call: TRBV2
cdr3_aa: CASSEQLAGVYEQYF
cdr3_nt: TGTGCCAGCAGTGAGCAATTAGCGGGAGTCTACGAGCAGTACTTC

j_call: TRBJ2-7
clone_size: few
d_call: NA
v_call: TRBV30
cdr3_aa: CAWSEGGRSNHEQYF
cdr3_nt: TGTGCCTGGAGCGAGGGGGGACGAAGTAACCACGAGCAGTACTTC